The entry that follows covers one T cell receptor (beta chain) sequence. The antigen remains unidentified. The data were obtained in a study of beta chain features in type 1 diabetes. Findings of the study overall: Shorter templates might be favored by PCR, equally in patients and controls.

Expressed TCRB transcripts got sequenced, as all isolated RNA was reverse transcribed. Assay: immunoSEQ multiplex PCR; the TCRdb copy retains only in-frame clones and omits some. This table holds almost 250,000 clones, roughly 13% found once. Sorting based on CD45RO/CCR7/CD25/CD127/CD95/CD27 separated CD4+ naive, central memory, regulatory and stem cell-like memory cells. Post-sort purity exceeded 98% for all sorted populations. Germline CDR1 MNHNS, CDR2 SASEGT. CDR3 size: 14 residues. Trimming took 2 bases from V and 7 from J; bases not matched to a gene: 7. The sequence came from a woman aged 35 to 49 in good health. This chain joins TRBV6-1 and TRBJ2-5; 7 bases agree with TRBD2. Sequencing was performed on naive CD4+ T cells from blood. CDR3 in DNA: TGTGCCAGCAGTGAACTCGGGGGGAGAGGGACCCAGTACTTC. Protein product: CASSELGGRGTQYF.